The 3 T cell receptor beta chains below were found in one sample sequenced in a study of cytomegalovirus exposure and HLA in healthy donors. The PCR had 60 Vbeta and 13 Jbeta primers. TCRdb's table, derived via immunoSEQ multiplex PCR, lists solely in-frame clones and lacks some. The sample yields approximately 180,000 clones, roughly 70% seen once. Input material: PBMCs. These receptors all stem from a woman aged 30 to 39 in good health and CMV-seronegative.

The chain links TRBV7-8 to TRBJ2-5; a weak D match, TRBD2 (6 bases). The CDR3 contains 15 residues. Germline V CDR1 and CDR2: SGHVS, FQNEAQ. V lost 5 bases and J lost 1, with 14 bases in between. The CDR3 sequence: CASSPLGTPQETQYF. CDR3 in DNA: TGTGCCAGCAGCCCACTCGGGACTCCCCAAGAGACCCAGTACTTC.

The gene calls are TRBV9 and TRBJ1-1, with D perhaps TRBD1 (6 bases). The CDR3 consists of 14 residues. Germline V gene sequence: CDR1 SGDLS, CDR2 YYNGEE. The V end was cut by 0 bases, the J end by 8 bases, with 14 bases between. The DNA for the CDR3 is TGTGCCAGCAGCGTAGGGGCAGGGGTCGTCGAAGCTTTCTTT. Its translation is CASSVGAGVVEAFF.

This clone was detected a few times. This chain connects TRBV7-3 to TRBJ2-2; 14 positions agree with TRBD2. The CDR3 sequence is 15 residues long. Trimming removed 3 bases from V and 8 bases from J; junction bases left unmatched: 2. The germline gives CDR1 SGHTA, CDR2 FQGTGA. The CDR3 sequence is CASSLGLAGAGELFF. CDR3 nucleotide sequence: TGTGCCAGCAGCTTGGGACTAGCGGGGGCGGGGGAGCTGTTTTTT. Complete variable domain (other parts from reference TRBV7-3 and TRBJ2-2): GAGVSQTPSNKVTEKGKYVELRCDPISGHTALYWYRQSLGQGPEFLIYFQGTGAADDSGLPNDRFFAVRPEGSVSTLKIQRTERGDSAVYLCASSLGLAGAGELFFGEGSRLTVL.